Listed here is a single T cell receptor beta chain. No antigen is known for it. The input lacks base qualities; no much larger clone sits a single base away. The immunoSEQ Assay, a bias-controlled multiplex PCR, was used to amplify TCRbeta CDR3 regions from genomic DNA. In the source study's methods: Within the assay, amplification of reference gene primers was used to estimate how many nucleated cells each sample contained. To quantify the absolute abundance of each unique TCRbeta CDR3 rearrangement, sequence reads were collapsed and filtered. For each sample, productive Simpson clonality was calculated by taking the square root of Simpson's diversity index across productive rearrangements. Not all clones reach the TCRdb copy of this immuneACCESS table, which keeps in-frame sequences only. Checked studies attribute under half of the gap to unresolved V genes and leave the rest unexplained. The V and J calls and clone size are taken from that table; D and trimming were inferred from the DNA. This sample comprises 200,000 to 250,000 clones, approximately 80% of them detected only once. The ten most abundant clones make up around 9.5% of the sample.

Trimming takes 2 bases from V and 0 bases from J, and the germline ends sit 20 bases apart. The CDR1 and CDR2 encoded by the germline V gene are SGHAT and FQNNGV. From its cysteine to its phenylalanine, the CDR3 spans 18 amino acids. The retained sequence is limited to the CDR3, 54 bases, with the frame set at the first base. These data are taken from a study of blood T cell repertoires in COVID-19 (dated by TCRdb to about 2020). General notes on the study: Samples from collaborators originated in the United States, Italy and Spain and spanned both the acute and convalescent phases of COVID-19. Samples were obtained from the ongoing ImmuneRACE study (first 160 participants) and from 1,254 subjects provided by 6 global collaborators. Where available, HLA class I and class II types were obtained from metadata supplied by the sample provider rather than from assay-based typing. The repertoires were released in a freely available public database intended as a resource for research on the immune response to SARS-CoV-2. The dataset comprised deeply sampled blood TCRbeta repertoires from subjects exposed to, actively infected with, or recovered from COVID-19. The prospective study material was composed of cDNA or gDNA derived from T cells, B-cell-depleted T cells, or PBMCs. A de-identified subject ID, COVID-19 status, age in years and sex were almost always included in the sample metadata. Study-wide conclusions, independent of this receptor: The quantity of clinical and demographic metadata differed by source and by participant and was supplied without curation.

Whole blood was collected in K2EDTA tubes by collaborating institutions according to the institutions' own protocols. For TCRbeta analysis, collaborators shipped samples as frozen whole blood, isolated PBMCs, or DNA extracted from either of those sample types. The rearrangement joined TRBV11-2 to TRBJ2-7, and possibly TRBD1, on 9 matching bases. This TCR was sampled from a man in his fifties with active or convalescent COVID-19. What was sequenced was peripheral blood. The DNA sequence follows: TGTGCCAGCAGCTTATTGGACAGGGGAAGCGGGAGCTCCTACGAGCAGTACTTC. This encodes CASSLLDRGSGSSYEQYF.